This record concerns one T cell receptor beta chain sequence. Its target is not known. The germline V gene encodes CDR1 MDHEN and CDR2 SYDVKM. The CDR3 sequence is 13 residues long. Trimming left V 7 bases short and J 2 bases short, with 6 bases between. The entry originates in a study of T cells after yellow fever vaccination. Findings and caveats of the study: The secondary response peaked faster, at day 5 versus 15, but was weaker. Boosting was followed by the reappearance of most primary-vaccination clones (around 96% CD4, more than 70% CD8).

TCRdb analysed the 5' RACE reads with MiXCR anew, one entry per CDR3 protein. The repertoire consists of a few hundred thousand distinct CDR3 sequences, with about 8.3% occurring once and the leading ten covering roughly a sixth. The clonotype originates from a man between 18 and 29 years old who received the YFV17D yellow fever vaccine. This material consisted of PBMCs, taken about 49 days after the first yellow fever vaccination. The J gene is TRBJ2-6, the V gene TRBV28, with D unresolved. CDR3 DNA: TGTGCCAGCACCAGTGCTGGGGCCAACGTCCTGACTTTC. Protein sequence: CASTSAGANVLTF.